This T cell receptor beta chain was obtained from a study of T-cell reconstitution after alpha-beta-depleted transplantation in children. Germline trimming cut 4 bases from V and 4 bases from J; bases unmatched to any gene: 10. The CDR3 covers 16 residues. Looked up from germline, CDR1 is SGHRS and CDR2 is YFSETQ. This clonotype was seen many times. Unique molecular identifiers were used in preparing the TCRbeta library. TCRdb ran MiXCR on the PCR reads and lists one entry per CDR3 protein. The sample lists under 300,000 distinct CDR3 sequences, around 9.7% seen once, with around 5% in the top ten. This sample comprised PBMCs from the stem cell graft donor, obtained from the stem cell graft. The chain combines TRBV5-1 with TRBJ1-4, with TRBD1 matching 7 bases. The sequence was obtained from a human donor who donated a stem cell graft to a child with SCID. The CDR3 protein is CASSQGQNFLNEKLFF. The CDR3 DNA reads TGCGCCAGCAGCCAGGGACAGAACTTCCTTAATGAAAAACTGTTTTTT.